This T cell receptor (beta chain) appears in the sequencing data of a study of blood T cell repertoires in COVID-19. Overall study: Acute-phase and convalescent COVID-19 samples originated in the United States, Italy and Spain. From T cells, B-cell-depleted T cells, or PBMCs came the material, which was cDNA or gDNA.

Enrollment of patients from Seattle took place during active infection, with longitudinal follow-up. The germline CDR1 and CDR2 sequences are LGHNA and YSLEER. CDR3 length equals 14 residues. The junction had 5 bases not matched to a gene; V was cut back by 5 bases and J by 6 bases. Original processing notes: Amplified reference gene primers provided the basis for estimating nucleated cell counts. Clones were sequenced by immunoSEQ multiplex PCR, and TCRdb holds only the in-frame ones, with some missing. V and J calls and clone size are copied from that table; D and trimming were computed from the DNA. The data hold more than 300,000 clones, with 88% observed a single time.

The chain recombines TRBV4-3 with TRBJ2-2; 8 bases fit TRBD2. Sequenced: peripheral blood. This clonotype was obtained from a woman aged 25 to 39 with COVID-19, enrolled during active disease. The CDR3 nucleotides are TGCGCCAGCAGCTACGGGACTAGGGCCGGGGAGCTGTTTTTT. The encoded protein is CASSYGTRAGELFF.